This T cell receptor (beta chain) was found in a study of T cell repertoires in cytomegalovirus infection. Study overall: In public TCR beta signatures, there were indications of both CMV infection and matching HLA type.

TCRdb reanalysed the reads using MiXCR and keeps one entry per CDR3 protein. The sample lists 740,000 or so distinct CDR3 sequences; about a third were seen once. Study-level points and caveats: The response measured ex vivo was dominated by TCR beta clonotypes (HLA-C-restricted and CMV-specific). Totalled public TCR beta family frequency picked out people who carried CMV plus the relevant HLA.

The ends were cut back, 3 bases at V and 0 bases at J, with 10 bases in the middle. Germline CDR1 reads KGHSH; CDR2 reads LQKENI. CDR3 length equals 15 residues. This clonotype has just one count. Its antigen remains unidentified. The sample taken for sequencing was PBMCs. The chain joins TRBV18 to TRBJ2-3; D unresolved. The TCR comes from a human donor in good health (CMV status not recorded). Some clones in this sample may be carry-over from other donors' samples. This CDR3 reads CASSPAAVSTDTQYF. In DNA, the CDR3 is TGTGCCAGCTCACCTGCGGCCGTTAGCACAGATACGCAGTATTTT. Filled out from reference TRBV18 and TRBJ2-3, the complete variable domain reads NAGVMQNPRHLVRRRGQEARLRCSPMKGHSHVYWYRQLPEEGLKFMVYLQKENIIDESGMPKERFSAEFPKEGPSILRIQQVVRGDSAAYFCASSPAAVSTDTQYFGPGTRLTVL.